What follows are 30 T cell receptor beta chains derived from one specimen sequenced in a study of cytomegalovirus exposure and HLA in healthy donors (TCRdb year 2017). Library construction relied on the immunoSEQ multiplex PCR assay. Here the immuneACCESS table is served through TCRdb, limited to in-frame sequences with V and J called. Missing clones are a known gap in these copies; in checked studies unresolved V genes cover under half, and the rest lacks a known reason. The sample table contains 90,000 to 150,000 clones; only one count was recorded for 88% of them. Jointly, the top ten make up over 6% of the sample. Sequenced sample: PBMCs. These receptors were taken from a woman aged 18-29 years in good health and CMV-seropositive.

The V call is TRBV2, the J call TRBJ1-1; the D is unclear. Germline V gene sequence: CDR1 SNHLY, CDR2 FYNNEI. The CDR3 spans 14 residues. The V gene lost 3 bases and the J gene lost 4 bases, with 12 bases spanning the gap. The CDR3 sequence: CASSDPRVGTEAFF. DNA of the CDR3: TGTGCCAGCAGTGACCCCCGAGTCGGCACTGAAGCTTTCTTT.

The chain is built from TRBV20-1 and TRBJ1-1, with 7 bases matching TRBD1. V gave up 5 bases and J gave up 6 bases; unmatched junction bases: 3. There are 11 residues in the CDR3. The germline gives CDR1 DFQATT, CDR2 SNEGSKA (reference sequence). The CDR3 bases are TGCAGTGCTGACAGGGTGGCTGAAGCTTTCTTT. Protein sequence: CSADRVAEAFF.

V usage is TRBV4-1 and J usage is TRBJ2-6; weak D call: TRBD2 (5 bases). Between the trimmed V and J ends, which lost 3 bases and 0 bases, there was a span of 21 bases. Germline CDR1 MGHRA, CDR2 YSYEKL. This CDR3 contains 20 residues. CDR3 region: CASSQSQLGRGGSGANVLTF. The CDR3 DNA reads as TGCGCCAGCAGCCAGTCTCAGTTAGGGAGAGGTGGCTCTGGGGCCAACGTCCTGACTTTC.

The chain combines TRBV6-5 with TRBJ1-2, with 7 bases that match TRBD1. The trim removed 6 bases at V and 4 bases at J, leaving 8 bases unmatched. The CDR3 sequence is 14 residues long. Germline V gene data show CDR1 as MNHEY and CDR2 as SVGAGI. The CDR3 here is CASRRKGALYGYTF. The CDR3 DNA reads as TGTGCCAGCAGACGAAAGGGGGCTCTCTATGGCTACACCTTC.

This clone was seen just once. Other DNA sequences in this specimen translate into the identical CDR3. The CDR3 protein is CASSPGQAMNTEAFF. DNA of the CDR3: TGTGCCAGCTCACCGGGACAGGCTATGAACACTGAAGCTTTCTTT. This chain links TRBV18 with TRBJ1-1; 8 bases agree with TRBD1. Germline-derived CDR1 and CDR2 are KGHSH and LQKENI. After removal of 3 bases from V and 0 bases from J, the junction contained 3 bases not matched to a gene. The CDR3 sequence is 15 residues long.

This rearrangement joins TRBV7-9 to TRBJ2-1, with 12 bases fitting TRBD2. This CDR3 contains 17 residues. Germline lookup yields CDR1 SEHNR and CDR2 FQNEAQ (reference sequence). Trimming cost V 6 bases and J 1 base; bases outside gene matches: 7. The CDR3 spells CASRQGLAGGSYNEQFF. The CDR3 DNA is TGTGCCAGCAGGCAGGGACTAGCGGGCGGTTCCTACAATGAGCAGTTCTTC.

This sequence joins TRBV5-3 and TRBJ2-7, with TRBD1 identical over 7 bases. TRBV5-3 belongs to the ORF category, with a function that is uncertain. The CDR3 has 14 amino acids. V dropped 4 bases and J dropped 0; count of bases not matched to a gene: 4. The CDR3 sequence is CARSTGQLSYEQYF. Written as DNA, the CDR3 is TGTGCCAGAAGCACGGGACAGCTCTCCTACGAGCAGTACTTC.

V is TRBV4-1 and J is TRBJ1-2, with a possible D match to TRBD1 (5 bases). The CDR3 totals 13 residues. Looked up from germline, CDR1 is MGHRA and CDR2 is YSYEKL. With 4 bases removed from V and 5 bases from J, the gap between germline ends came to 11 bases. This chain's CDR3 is CASSRGGGYGYTF. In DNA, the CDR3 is TGCGCCAGCAGCCGCGGGGGGGGGTATGGCTACACCTTC.

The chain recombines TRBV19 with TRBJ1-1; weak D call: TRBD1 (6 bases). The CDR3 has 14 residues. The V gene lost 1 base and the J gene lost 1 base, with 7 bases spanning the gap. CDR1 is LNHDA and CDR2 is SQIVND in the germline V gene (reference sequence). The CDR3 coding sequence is TGTGCCAGTAGTATAGGGACAGCGAACACTGAAGCTTTCTTT. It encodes CASSIGTANTEAFF.

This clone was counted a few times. The CDR3 DNA is TGTGCCAGCAGTGAGACGGACAGGGGCTATGGCTACACCTTC. This sequence encodes CASSETDRGYGYTF. The chain combines TRBV25-1 with TRBJ1-2, with 9 bases matching TRBD1. The CDR3 contains 14 residues. CDR1 MGHDK and CDR2 SYGVNS come from the germline V gene. V lost 3 bases to trimming and J lost 4 bases; unmatched junction nucleotides: 3.

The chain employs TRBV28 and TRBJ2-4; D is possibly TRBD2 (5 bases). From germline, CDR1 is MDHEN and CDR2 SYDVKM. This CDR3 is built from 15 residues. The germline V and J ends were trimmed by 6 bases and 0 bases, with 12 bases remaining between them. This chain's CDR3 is CASSPDSLAKNIQYF. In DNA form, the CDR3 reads TGTGCCAGCAGCCCGGACTCCTTAGCCAAAAACATTCAGTACTTC.

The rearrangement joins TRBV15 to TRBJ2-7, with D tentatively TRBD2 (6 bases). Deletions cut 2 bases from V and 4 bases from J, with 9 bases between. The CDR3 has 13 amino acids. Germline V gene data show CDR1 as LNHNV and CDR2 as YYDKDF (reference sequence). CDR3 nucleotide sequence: TGTGCCACCAGCAGACGACTAGAATACGAGCAGTACTTC. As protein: CATSRRLEYEQYF.

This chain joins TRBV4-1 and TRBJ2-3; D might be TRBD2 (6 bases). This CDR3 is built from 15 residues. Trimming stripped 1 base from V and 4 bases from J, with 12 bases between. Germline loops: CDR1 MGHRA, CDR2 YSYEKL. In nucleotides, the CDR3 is TGCGCCAGCAGCCAAGGGGACTCAGCAGCAGATACGCAGTATTTT. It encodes CASSQGDSAADTQYF.

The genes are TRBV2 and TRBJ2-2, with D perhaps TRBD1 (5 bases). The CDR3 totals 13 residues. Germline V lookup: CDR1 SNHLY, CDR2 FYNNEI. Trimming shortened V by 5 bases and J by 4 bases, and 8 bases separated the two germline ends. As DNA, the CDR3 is TGTGCCAGCAGTCGACAGAGCACCGGGGAGCTGTTTTTT. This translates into CASSRQSTGELFF.

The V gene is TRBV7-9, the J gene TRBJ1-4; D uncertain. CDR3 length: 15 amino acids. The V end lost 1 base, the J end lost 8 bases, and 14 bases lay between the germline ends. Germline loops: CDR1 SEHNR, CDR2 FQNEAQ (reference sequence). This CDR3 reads CASSLGRGRYEKLFF. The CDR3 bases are TGTGCCAGCAGCTTAGGGCGGGGAAGATACGAAAAACTGTTTTTT.

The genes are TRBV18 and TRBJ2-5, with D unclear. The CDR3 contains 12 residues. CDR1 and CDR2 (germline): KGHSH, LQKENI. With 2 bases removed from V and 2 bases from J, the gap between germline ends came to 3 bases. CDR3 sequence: CASSPVQETQYF. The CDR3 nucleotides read TGTGCCAGCTCACCAGTACAAGAGACCCAGTACTTC.

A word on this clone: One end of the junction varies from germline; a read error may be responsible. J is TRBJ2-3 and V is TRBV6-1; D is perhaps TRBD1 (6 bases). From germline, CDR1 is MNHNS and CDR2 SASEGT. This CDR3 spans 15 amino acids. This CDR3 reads CASREGTLYTGTQYF. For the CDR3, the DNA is TGTGCCAGCAGGGAAGGGACACTCTATACTGGTACGCAGTATTTT.

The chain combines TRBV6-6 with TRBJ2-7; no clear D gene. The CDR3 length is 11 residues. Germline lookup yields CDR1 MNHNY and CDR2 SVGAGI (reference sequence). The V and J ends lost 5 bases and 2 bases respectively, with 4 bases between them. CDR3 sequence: CASSRTYEQYF. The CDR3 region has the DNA TGTGCCAGCAGTCGTACCTACGAGCAGTACTTC.

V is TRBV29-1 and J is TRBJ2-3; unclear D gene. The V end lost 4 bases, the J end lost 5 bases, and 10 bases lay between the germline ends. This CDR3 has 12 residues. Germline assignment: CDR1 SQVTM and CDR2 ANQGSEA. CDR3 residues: CSVAFPVDTQYF. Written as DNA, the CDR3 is TGCAGCGTTGCATTTCCGGTAGATACGCAGTATTTT.

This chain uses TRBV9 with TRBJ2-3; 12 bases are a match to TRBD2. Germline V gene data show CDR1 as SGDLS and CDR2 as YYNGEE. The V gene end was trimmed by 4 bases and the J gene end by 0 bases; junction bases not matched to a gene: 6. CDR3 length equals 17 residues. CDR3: CASSPRLAGVSTDTQYF. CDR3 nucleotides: TGTGCCAGCAGCCCGAGACTAGCGGGGGTTAGCACAGATACGCAGTATTTT.

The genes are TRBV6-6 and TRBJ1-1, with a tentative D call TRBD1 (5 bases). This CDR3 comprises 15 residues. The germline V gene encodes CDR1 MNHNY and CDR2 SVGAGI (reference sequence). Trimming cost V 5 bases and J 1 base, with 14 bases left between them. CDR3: CASSRGGVSNTEAFF. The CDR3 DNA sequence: TGTGCCAGCAGTCGGGGGGGGGTATCGAACACTGAAGCTTTCTTT.

CDR3 loop: CAWRMHGEQYF. The CDR3, as DNA: TGTGCCTGGAGGATGCACGGCGAGCAGTACTTC. The chain recombines TRBV30 with TRBJ2-7; D gene uncertain. The CDR3 totals 11 residues. Trimming cost V 3 bases and J 6 bases, with 9 bases left between them. The germline CDR1 and CDR2 sequences are GTSNPN and SVGIG (reference sequence).

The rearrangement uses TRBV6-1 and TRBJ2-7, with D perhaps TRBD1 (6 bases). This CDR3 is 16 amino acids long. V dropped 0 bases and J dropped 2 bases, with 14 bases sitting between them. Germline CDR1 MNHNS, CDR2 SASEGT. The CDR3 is CASSEAPGVSAYEQYF. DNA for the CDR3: TGTGCCAGCAGTGAAGCCCCAGGGGTGTCTGCCTACGAGCAGTACTTC.

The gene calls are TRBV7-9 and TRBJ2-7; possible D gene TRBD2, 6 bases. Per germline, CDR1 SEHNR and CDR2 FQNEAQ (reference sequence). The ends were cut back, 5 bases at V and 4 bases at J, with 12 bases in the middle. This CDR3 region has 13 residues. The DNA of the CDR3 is TGTGCCAGCAGCACGCCCGGGGGTTACGAGCAGTACTTC. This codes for CASSTPGGYEQYF.

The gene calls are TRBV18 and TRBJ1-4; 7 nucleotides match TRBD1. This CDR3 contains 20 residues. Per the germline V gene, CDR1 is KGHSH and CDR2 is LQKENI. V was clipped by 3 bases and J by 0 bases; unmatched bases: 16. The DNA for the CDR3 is TGTGCCAGCTCACCTCCCGAGGGGGCCATACCTCATGCAACTAATGAAAAACTGTTTTTT. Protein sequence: CASSPPEGAIPHATNEKLFF. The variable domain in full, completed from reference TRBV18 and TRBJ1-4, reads NAGVMQNPRHLVRRRGQEARLRCSPMKGHSHVYWYRQLPEEGLKFMVYLQKENIIDESGMPKERFSAEFPKEGPSILRIQQVVRGDSAAYFCASSPPEGAIPHATNEKLFFGSGTQLSVL.

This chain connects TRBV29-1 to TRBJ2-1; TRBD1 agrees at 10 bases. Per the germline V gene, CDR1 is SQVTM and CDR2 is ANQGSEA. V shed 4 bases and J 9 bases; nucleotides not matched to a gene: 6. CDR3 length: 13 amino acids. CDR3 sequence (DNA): TGCAGCGTTGTGGGACAGGGGTTGGGTGAGCAGTTCTTC. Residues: CSVVGQGLGEQFF.

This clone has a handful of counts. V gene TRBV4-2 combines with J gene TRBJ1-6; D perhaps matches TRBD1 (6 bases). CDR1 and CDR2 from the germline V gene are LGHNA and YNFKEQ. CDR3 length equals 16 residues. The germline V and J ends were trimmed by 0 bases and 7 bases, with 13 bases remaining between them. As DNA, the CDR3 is TGTGCCAGCAGCCAAGAAATCGGACAGACCAATTCACCCCTCCACTTT. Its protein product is CASSQEIGQTNSPLHF.

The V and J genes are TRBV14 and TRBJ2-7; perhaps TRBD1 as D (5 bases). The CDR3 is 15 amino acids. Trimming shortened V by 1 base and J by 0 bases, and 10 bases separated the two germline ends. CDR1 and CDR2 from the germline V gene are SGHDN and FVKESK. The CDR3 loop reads CASSQGKTGSYEQYF. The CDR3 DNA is TGTGCCAGCAGCCAAGGAAAAACAGGCTCCTACGAGCAGTACTTC.

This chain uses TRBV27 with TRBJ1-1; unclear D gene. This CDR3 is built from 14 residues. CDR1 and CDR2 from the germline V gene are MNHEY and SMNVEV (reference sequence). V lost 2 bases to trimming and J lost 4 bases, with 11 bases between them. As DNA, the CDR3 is TGTGCCAGCAGTTTAGCCTTAGGGAGCACTGAAGCTTTCTTT. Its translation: CASSLALGSTEAFF.

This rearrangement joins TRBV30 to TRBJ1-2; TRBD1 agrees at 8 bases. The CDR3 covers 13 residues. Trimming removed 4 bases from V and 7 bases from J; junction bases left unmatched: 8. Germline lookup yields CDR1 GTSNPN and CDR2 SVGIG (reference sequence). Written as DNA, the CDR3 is TGTGCCTGGACATTGGACAGGGCCCGTGGCTACACCTTC. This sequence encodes CAWTLDRARGYTF.